This T cell receptor (beta chain) was identified during a study of human T cells and chemical hapten exposure. Study results and limitations: TCRs whose frequency exceeded 1 in 1000 remained the same following DPC sensitization.

TCRdb fed the RACE reads into MiXCR, producing one record per CDR3 protein. The repertoire consists of around 380,000 distinct CDR3 sequences, with roughly 4.8% occurring once and the leading ten covering roughly 2.4%. With regard to this clonotype: Its antigen remains unidentified.

Trimming stripped 3 bases from V and 8 bases from J, with 13 bases between. Germline-derived CDR1 and CDR2 are MDHEN and SYDVKM. The CDR3 spans 13 residues. The time point: patch test 1, 2 weeks after DPC sensitization. Treatment given: therapeutic diphenylcyclopropenone sensitization with weekly scalp DPC. Donors were 18 to 70-year-old alopecia patients suitable for DPC. This clonotype was sampled from a woman between 50 and 59 years old with alopecia areata. Some clones in this sample may be carry-over from other donors' samples. The chain carries TRBV28 and TRBJ1-2, with D unresolved. Specimen: whole blood, collected in connection with sensitization to the hapten diphenylcyclopropenone (DPC). CDR3 sequence (DNA): TGTGCCAGCAGTTTGGCATCTAGGGCAGGCTACACCTTC. Encoded protein: CASSLASRAGYTF.